One and the same sample provided the 26 T cell receptor beta chains below, sequenced in a study of OX40 agonist ivuxolimab in advanced cancers. Here immunoSEQ multiplex PCR was the method, and the copy in TCRdb shows in-frame clones only, minus some. Among approximately 70,000 clones listed, approximately 80% were seen once. The sample was CD4+ or CD8+ T cells sorted from blood, taken in a trial of the OX40 agonist ivuxolimab. Receptors originate from an adult with an advanced solid tumor such as melanoma, head and neck, liver or kidney cancer.

V and J are TRBV18 and TRBJ1-5; 10 bases fit TRBD1. V was clipped by 4 bases and J by 3 bases; unmatched bases: 3. The CDR3 is 15 amino acids. CDR1 KGHSH and CDR2 LQKENI come from the germline V gene. Written as DNA, the CDR3 is TGTGCCAGCTCACTAGGGACAGGGGACAATCAGCCCCAGCATTTT. This encodes CASSLGTGDNQPQHF.

V usage is TRBV6-1 and J usage is TRBJ1-6; D is uncertain. Germline V gene sequence: CDR1 MNHNS, CDR2 SASEGT. The CDR3 contains 13 residues. V was pared by 3 bases and J by 5 bases, with 5 bases between. DNA of the CDR3: TGTGCCAGCAGTGACAGAAATAATTCACCCCTCCACTTT. It codes for CASSDRNNSPLHF.

This rearrangement joins TRBV18 to TRBJ2-2, with TRBD2 matching over 8 bases. Germline values: CDR1 KGHSH, CDR2 LQKENI. This CDR3 region has 17 residues. V gave up 3 bases and J gave up 3 bases; unmatched junction bases: 9. The DNA of the CDR3 is TGTGCCAGCTCACCCCCCGGGGGGGCTAAGGACACCGGGGAGCTGTTTTTT. Translated, it gives CASSPPGGAKDTGELFF.

The chain recombines TRBV28 with TRBJ1-1; 7 bases are a match to TRBD1. J lost 3 bases, V lost 8 bases, and 9 bases had no gene match. In germline, CDR1 is MDHEN, CDR2 SYDVKM. This CDR3 contains 14 residues. The CDR3 loop is CASGEGAEDTEAFF. The CDR3 DNA sequence: TGTGCCAGCGGAGAGGGGGCGGAGGACACTGAAGCTTTCTTT.

Regarding this clone: Relative to the germline gene, one junction end is altered; a read error may explain this. This chain connects TRBV27 to TRBJ2-3; perhaps TRBD2 as D (6 bases). CDR1 is MNHEY, CDR2 SMNVEV, per germline (reference sequence). The CDR3 sequence is 15 residues long. CDR3 in amino acids: CASSSIAESTDAQYF. As DNA, the CDR3 is TGTGCCAGCAGTTCAATAGCGGAGAGCACAGATGCGCAGTATTTT.

V and J are TRBV5-1 and TRBJ2-5, with D tentatively TRBD1 (6 bases). CDR1 is SGHRS and CDR2 is YFSETQ in the germline V gene. V was pared by 7 bases and J by 1 base, with 17 bases between. CDR3 size: 15 residues. CDR3 loop: CASCWDKTFQETQYF. The CDR3 DNA reads as TGCGCCAGCTGTTGGGACAAAACTTTCCAAGAGACCCAGTACTTC.

The gene calls are TRBV4-3 and TRBJ2-7; D gene unclear. V gave up 4 bases and J gave up 2 bases, with 12 bases separating them. The CDR3 is 14 amino acids. CDR1 and CDR2 (germline): LGHNA, YSLEER. This chain's CDR3 is CASSPATDPYEQYF. CDR3 coding DNA: TGCGCCAGCAGCCCGGCAACCGACCCCTACGAGCAGTACTTC.

The gene calls are TRBV28 and TRBJ2-5; 9 bases are a match to TRBD1. V trimming: 6 bases; J trimming: 5 bases; junction bases outside the gene matches: 4. The CDR3 length is 13 residues. In germline, CDR1 is MDHEN, CDR2 SYDVKM. The CDR3 region is CASRDRGRETQYF. As DNA, the CDR3 is TGTGCCAGCAGGGACAGGGGAAGGGAGACCCAGTACTTC.

J is TRBJ2-1 and V is TRBV7-9; 9 bases are a match to TRBD1. Germline CDR1 and CDR2: SEHNR and FQNEAQ (reference sequence). Losses at the gene ends were 3 bases for V and 4 bases for J; bases not matched to a gene: 7. The CDR3 is 16 amino acids. The DNA for the CDR3 is TGTGCCAGCAGCTTCCGGACAGGGGCGTCTTACAATGAGCAGTTCTTC. Translation gives CASSFRTGASYNEQFF.

This clone turned up a few times. V is TRBV21-1 and J is TRBJ2-5; the table's D call TRBD1 went unverified against the DNA. TRBV21-1 is tagged as a pseudogene. This CDR3 contains 17 residues. DNA for the CDR3: TGTGCCAGCAGCACTGAACCCCAGGACAGGGCCTCAGAGACCCAGTACTTC. Translated: CASSTEPQDRASETQYF.

The V gene is TRBV28, the J gene TRBJ2-5, with D possibly TRBD2 on 7 matching bases. V dropped 4 bases and J dropped 1 base, with 16 bases sitting between them. Germline V CDR1 and CDR2: MDHEN, SYDVKM. This CDR3 is 16 amino acids long. The CDR3: CASSSERGGGQETQYF. As DNA, the CDR3 is TGTGCCAGCAGTTCGGAGCGGGGAGGGGGCCAAGAGACCCAGTACTTC.

In DNA form, the CDR3 reads TGCGCCAGCAGCTTGCTAGCGGGACGCAACACCGGGGAGCTGTTTTTT. Translation gives CASSLLAGRNTGELFF. V gene TRBV5-1 combines with J gene TRBJ2-2; 9 positions match TRBD2. V lost 1 base to trimming and J lost 2 bases; unmatched junction nucleotides: 3. Germline assignment: CDR1 SGHRS and CDR2 YFSETQ. The CDR3 consists of 16 residues.

The V gene is TRBV10-3, the J gene TRBJ2-3, with 11 bases that match TRBD2. The CDR3 length is 16 residues. V shed 4 bases and J 4 bases; nucleotides not matched to a gene: 7. The germline V gene has CDR1 ENHRY and CDR2 SYGVKD. The CDR3 here is CAISGQTSGNPDTQYF. In nucleotides, the CDR3 is TGTGCCATCAGTGGGCAGACTAGCGGGAACCCAGATACGCAGTATTTT.

In this sample, this clone turned up once. The V gene is TRBV4-1, the J gene TRBJ1-1; D remains unclear. The germline V gene encodes CDR1 MGHRA and CDR2 YSYEKL. This CDR3 is built from 15 residues. V was shortened by 4 bases and J by 1 base, with 13 bases between the two germline ends. CDR3 region: CASSPPRGRNTEAFF. CDR3 nucleotides: TGCGCCAGCAGCCCTCCCCGTGGGCGGAACACTGAAGCTTTCTTT.

The genes are TRBV19 and TRBJ1-2; no definite D call. The CDR3 runs 13 residues. The germline V and J ends were trimmed by 2 bases and 2 bases, with 6 bases remaining between them. Per germline, CDR1 LNHDA and CDR2 SQIVND (reference sequence). CDR3 sequence reads: CASSIQLNYGYTF. The DNA of the CDR3 is TGTGCCAGTAGTATACAGCTCAACTATGGCTACACCTTC.

This chain links TRBV7-9 with TRBJ1-2; D gene uncertain. Deletions cut 1 base from V and 4 bases from J, with 7 bases between. This CDR3 is 13 amino acids long. Per germline, CDR1 SEHNR and CDR2 FQNEAQ (reference sequence). The CDR3 sequence is CASSLVEAYGYTF. The CDR3 nucleotides are TGTGCCAGCAGCTTAGTGGAGGCCTATGGCTACACCTTC.

The chain combines TRBV27 with TRBJ2-7; D might be TRBD1 or TRBD2, each matching 7 bases. The CDR3 is 16 amino acids. V was cut by 6 bases and J by 2 bases, with 20 bases left in between. In germline, CDR1 is MNHEY, CDR2 SMNVEV (reference sequence). CDR3 nucleotides: TGTGCCAGCAGGACCTTCCAGGGGGGGAGAACCTACGAGCAGTACTTC. This translates into CASRTFQGGRTYEQYF.

This rearrangement joins TRBV28 to TRBJ2-5, with 8 bases aligning to TRBD1. V lost 5 bases to trimming and J lost 5 bases; unmatched junction nucleotides: 10. The germline V gene has CDR1 MDHEN and CDR2 SYDVKM. CDR3 length: 15 amino acids. The CDR3 coding sequence is TGTGCCAGCAGTGACGGACAGGGCAGGAGGGAGACCCAGTACTTC. It translates to CASSDGQGRRETQYF.

The chain combines TRBV27 with TRBJ1-4; D ambiguous. The CDR3 is 14 amino acids. Between the trimmed V and J ends, which lost 5 bases and 8 bases, there was a span of 15 bases. Per germline, CDR1 MNHEY and CDR2 SMNVEV (reference sequence). In DNA, the CDR3 is TGTGCCAGCAGTGACGGGAGCCGGGGAGAAAAACTGTTTTTT. Its protein is CASSDGSRGEKLFF.

The chain recombines TRBV28 with TRBJ2-7; 10 bases map to TRBD1. With V trimmed by 5 bases and J by 7 bases, 8 bases remained unmatched. Germline V gene sequence: CDR1 MDHEN, CDR2 SYDVKM. The CDR3 has 14 amino acids. As DNA, the CDR3 is TGTGCCAGCAGTGCCGGGACAGGGGAGGATGAGCAGTACTTC. It specifies CASSAGTGEDEQYF.

The rearrangement uses TRBV28 and TRBJ2-7; tentative D call: TRBD2 (5 bases). CDR3 size: 12 residues. V gave up 4 bases and J gave up 6 bases, with 10 bases separating them. Germline V CDR1 and CDR2: MDHEN, SYDVKM. CDR3 in amino acids: CASSYRSGEQYV. The DNA of the CDR3 is TGTGCCAGCAGTTATAGAAGCGGCGAGCAGTACGTC.

J is TRBJ2-1 and V is TRBV25-1; perhaps D is TRBD1 or TRBD2 (5 bases each). Germline V gene lookup returns CDR1 MGHDK and CDR2 SYGVNS. The CDR3 has 16 amino acids. The V gene lost 3 bases and the J gene lost 2 bases, with 14 bases spanning the gap. The DNA of the CDR3 is TGTGCCAGCAGTGACCCCGGGACCTCCACCTACAATGAGCAGTTCTTC. Encoded protein: CASSDPGTSTYNEQFF.

The chain links TRBV10-3 to TRBJ2-1, with a possible D match to TRBD1 (5 bases). Deletions cut 5 bases from V and 12 bases from J, with 14 bases between. Germline CDR1 and CDR2: ENHRY and SYGVKD. The length of the CDR3 is 12 residues. CDR3 nucleotides: TGTGCCATCAGTCCCGACAGAAGGGCGCAGTTCTTC. Protein product: CAISPDRRAQFF.

This clone was counted once. V gene TRBV7-2 combines with J gene TRBJ1-3; D call uncertain. Germline CDR1 SGHTA, CDR2 FQGNSA. This CDR3 region has 13 residues. Trimming removed 5 bases at V and 8 bases at J, with 13 bases between. The CDR3 spells CASSLSSFDTIYF. CDR3 coding DNA: TGTGCCAGCAGCCTCAGTTCTTTCGACACCATATATTTT.

This chain links TRBV5-1 with TRBJ2-7; D may be TRBD1 (6 bases). The germline V gene has CDR1 SGHRS and CDR2 YFSETQ. This CDR3 spans 13 amino acids. V lost 3 bases to trimming and J lost 6 bases, with 13 bases between them. The CDR3 reads CASSSTGFGEQYF. In DNA, the CDR3 is TGCGCCAGCAGCTCGACAGGTTTTGGCGAGCAGTACTTC.

The chain is built from TRBV5-4 and TRBJ2-7; 8 bases map to TRBD1. The CDR3 spans 15 residues. Germline CDR1 reads SGHNT; CDR2 reads YYREEE (reference sequence). The junction had 9 bases not matched to a gene; V was cut back by 3 bases and J by 4 bases. This CDR3 reads CASSSAGRGRYEQYF. CDR3 sequence (DNA): TGTGCCAGCAGCTCCGCGGGCAGGGGGCGTTACGAGCAGTACTTC.